The T cell receptor (beta chain) described here comes from a study of T cells in Graves' hyperthyroidism and ophthalmopathy. Overall study findings and caveats: Blood also showed most of the thyroid clonotypes that were expanded above 0.001. A model using 13 V-J features told ophthalmopathy apart from stable hyperthyroidism.

The CDR3 regions of TCR beta were amplified from RNA transcripts. TCR CDR3 regions were first amplified by RT-PCR with HTBI primers. Each CDR3 protein gets one entry after TCRdb re-called the multiplex PCR reads with MiXCR. The repertoire holds approximately 870,000 distinct CDR3 sequences, with over 35% as singletons. Graves' hyperthyroidism was deemed stable absent ophthalmopathy progression within 18 months. Among the patients, aged 18 to 65, hyperthyroidism was newly diagnosed and had lasted under 2 months. In its sample, this clonotype was seen a few times. No antigen is known for it. The receptor's source is a man between 18 and 35 years old with Graves' hyperthyroidism. The sample taken for sequencing was blood.

This chain's CDR3 is CASSQLGTSGYEQYF. CDR3 DNA sequence: TGTGCCAGCAGCCAGCTCGGGACTAGCGGTTACGAGCAGTACTTC. This rearrangement joins TRBV7-2 to TRBJ2-7; 11 positions agree with TRBD2. V was pared by 5 bases and J by 4 bases, with 7 bases of the junction left unmatched. Germline CDR1 and CDR2: SGHTA and FQGNSA. This CDR3 comprises 15 residues.